This TCR beta chain is from a study of blood T cell repertoires in COVID-19. Profiling relied on immunoSEQ multiplex PCR, and the TCRdb table lists in-frame clones only, not all of them. The table has approximately 93,000 clones, about 75% seen once. This CDR3 region has 16 residues. Trimming stripped 8 bases from V and 2 bases from J, with 20 bases between. Germline CDR1 reads MDHEN; CDR2 reads SYDVKM. The sequence was collected from a woman at least 80 years old with acute or convalescent COVID-19. Sequencing was carried out using peripheral blood. The rearrangement uses TRBV28 and TRBJ2-3, with a possible D match to TRBD2 (5 bases). The CDR3 sequence is CASGENGGSFTDTQYF. In DNA, the CDR3 is TGTGCCAGCGGTGAAAACGGAGGCAGCTTCACAGATACGCAGTATTTT.